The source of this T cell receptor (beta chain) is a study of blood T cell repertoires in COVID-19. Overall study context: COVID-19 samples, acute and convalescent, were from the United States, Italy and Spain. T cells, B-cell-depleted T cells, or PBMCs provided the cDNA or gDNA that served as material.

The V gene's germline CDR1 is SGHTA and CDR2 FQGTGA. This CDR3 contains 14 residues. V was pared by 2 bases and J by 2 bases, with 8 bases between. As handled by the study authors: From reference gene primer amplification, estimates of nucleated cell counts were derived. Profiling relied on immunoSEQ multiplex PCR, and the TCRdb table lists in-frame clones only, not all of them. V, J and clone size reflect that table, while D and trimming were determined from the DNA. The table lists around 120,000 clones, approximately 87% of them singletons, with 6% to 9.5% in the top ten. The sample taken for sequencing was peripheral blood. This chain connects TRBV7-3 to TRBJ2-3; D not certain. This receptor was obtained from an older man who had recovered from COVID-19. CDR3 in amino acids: CASSLGSYTDTQYF. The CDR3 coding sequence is TGTGCCAGCAGCTTAGGTAGCTACACAGATACGCAGTATTTT.